This T cell receptor (beta chain) was sequenced during a study of cytomegalovirus exposure and HLA in healthy donors. 60 Vbeta and 13 Jbeta primers were used in PCR. Libraries were prepared by immunoSEQ multiplex PCR; TCRdb keeps only in-frame clonotypes and omits some of them. Here the sample spans 110,000 to 150,000 clones, 77% being singletons. Germline CDR1 is LGHNA and CDR2 is YNFKEQ. The V segment lost 7 bases and the J segment 4 bases; nucleotides outside the gene matches: 12. The CDR3 length is 15 residues. The clonotype was recovered from a male donor in good health and CMV-seronegative. The chain links TRBV4-2 to TRBJ1-2; 7 nucleotides align to TRBD1. Material: PBMCs. The CDR3 DNA follows: TGTGCCAGCACCTTTGACAGGGATGCCCTCTATGGCTACACCTTC. Amino acid sequence: CASTFDRDALYGYTF.